The 22 T cell receptor beta chains presented below share a single source sample, sequenced in a study of blood T cell repertoires in COVID-19. Only in-frame clones appear in the TCRdb table, and some are missing; sequencing was by immunoSEQ multiplex PCR. The data show fewer than 350,000 clones, around nine tenths seen once. Specimen: PBMCs or T cells enriched from blood (not recorded which). The receptors were gathered from a woman aged 40 to 55 who had recovered from COVID-19.

V is TRBV9 and J is TRBJ2-7; 8 nucleotides match TRBD2. This CDR3 contains 15 residues. Germline-derived CDR1 and CDR2 are SGDLS and YYNGEE. V shed 4 bases and J 5 bases; nucleotides not matched to a gene: 11. The CDR3 spells CASSPRAGVEDEQYF. The CDR3 coding sequence is TGTGCCAGCAGCCCGAGAGCGGGAGTCGAAGACGAGCAGTACTTC.

The chain joins TRBV7-2 to TRBJ2-2; 8 bases are a match to TRBD2. This CDR3 is 15 amino acids long. V dropped 5 bases and J dropped 8; count of bases not matched to a gene: 10. Per the germline V gene, CDR1 is SGHTA and CDR2 is FQGNSA. This chain's CDR3 is CASSLSGAREGELFF. For the CDR3, the DNA is TGTGCCAGCAGCCTTAGCGGGGCCCGAGAGGGGGAGCTGTTTTTT.

The chain recombines TRBV30 with TRBJ2-7; TRBD2 might be the D (5 bases). The CDR3 contains 12 residues. V gave up 5 bases and J gave up 9 bases, with 17 bases separating them. Germline loops: CDR1 GTSNPN, CDR2 SVGIG (reference sequence). The CDR3: CAWGEVGRGQYF. In DNA form, the CDR3 reads TGTGCCTGGGGAGAGGTTGGTCGGGGGCAGTACTTC.

The chain recombines TRBV4-2 with TRBJ1-2; D call uncertain. The V end was cut by 0 bases, the J end by 7 bases, with 9 bases between. This CDR3 contains 13 residues. Germline V gene sequence: CDR1 LGHNA, CDR2 YNFKEQ. The CDR3 protein is CASSQEIERGYTF. The CDR3, as DNA: TGTGCCAGCAGCCAAGAAATCGAGCGTGGCTACACCTTC.

This clone has only one observation. V usage is TRBV5-1 and J usage is TRBJ2-7, with D possibly TRBD1 on 5 matching bases. V shed 0 bases and J shed 2 bases, with 9 bases lying between them. Germline CDR1 and CDR2: SGHRS and YFSETQ. The CDR3 has 14 residues. CDR3 nucleotide sequence: TGCGCCAGCAGCTTGGTGCCAGGGCCCTACGAGCAGTACTTC. It codes for CASSLVPGPYEQYF.

The J gene is TRBJ1-1, the V gene TRBV6-2 or TRBV6-3, with 7 bases that match TRBD1. Germline V gives CDR1 MNHEY, CDR2 SVGEGT. Trimming removed 5 bases from V and 1 base from J; junction bases left unmatched: 7. The CDR3 totals 15 residues. CDR3 amino acids: CASSHEGQPNTEAFF. For the CDR3, the DNA is TGTGCCAGCAGTCACGAGGGACAGCCGAACACTGAAGCTTTCTTT.

This clone was counted only a few times. This rearrangement joins TRBV4-3 to TRBJ1-3, with 7 bases matching TRBD1. Germline V CDR1 and CDR2: LGHNA, YSLEER. The CDR3 has 17 residues. V lost 3 bases and J lost 4; bases outside the gene matches: 12. As DNA, the CDR3 is TGCGCCAGCAGCCATACAGTCCGGACAGGCGCGGGAAACACCATATATTTT. The encoded protein is CASSHTVRTGAGNTIYF.

The chain recombines TRBV19 with TRBJ2-7; 8 bases fit TRBD2. The V gene end was trimmed by 7 bases and the J gene end by 6 bases; junction bases not matched to a gene: 11. CDR1 is LNHDA and CDR2 is SQIVND in the germline V gene (reference sequence). This CDR3 spans 14 amino acids. In nucleotides, the CDR3 is TGTGCCAGTATATCGGGACTAGGAGATTGCGAGCAGTACTTC. Translated: CASISGLGDCEQYF.

The chain couples TRBV6-1 to TRBJ2-7; 11 nucleotides align to TRBD1. The trim removed 0 bases at V and 7 bases at J, leaving 5 bases unmatched. This CDR3 region has 15 residues. Germline V CDR1 and CDR2: MNHNS, SASEGT. CDR3 amino acids: CASSEAGTGGTEQYF. CDR3 nucleotides: TGTGCCAGCAGTGAAGCTGGGACAGGGGGGACGGAGCAGTACTTC.

This clone has more than one count but fewer than ten. The V gene is TRBV28, the J gene TRBJ1-5; possible D gene TRBD1, 6 bases. V lost 6 bases, J lost 2 bases, and 14 bases lay in between. This CDR3 is 15 amino acids long. Germline CDR1 MDHEN, CDR2 SYDVKM. CDR3 amino acids: CASRKQGEGNQPQHF. As DNA, the CDR3 is TGTGCCAGCAGGAAACAGGGAGAAGGCAATCAGCCCCAGCATTTT. Together with reference TRBV28 and TRBJ1-5, the CDR3 gives the full variable domain: DVKVTQSSRYLVKRTGEKVFLECVQDMDHENMFWYRQDPGLGLRLIYFSYDVKMKEKGDIPEGYSVSREKKERFSLILESASTNQTSMYLCASRKQGEGNQPQHFGDGTRLSIL.

The chain is built from TRBV4-1 and TRBJ2-1; D perhaps matches TRBD1 (7 bases). Germline V CDR1 and CDR2: MGHRA, YSYEKL. V was pared by 1 base and J by 6 bases, with 25 bases between. The CDR3 loop spans 19 amino acids. CDR3 protein: CASSQVATGLGGHTNEQFF. The CDR3 DNA sequence: TGCGCCAGCAGCCAAGTCGCGACAGGGTTGGGGGGCCATACCAATGAGCAGTTCTTC.

The chain carries TRBV19 and TRBJ1-4; D not resolved. Deletions cut 5 bases from V and 8 bases from J, with 18 bases between. CDR3 length equals 15 residues. The germline V gene encodes CDR1 LNHDA and CDR2 SQIVND (reference sequence). For the CDR3, the DNA is TGTGCCAGTAGTCCCGGCGGCCCAACGGGGGAAAAACTGTTTTTT. This translates into CASSPGGPTGEKLFF.

This clone occurred once. This chain links TRBV3-1 (or the pseudogene TRBV3-2) with TRBJ2-7; 11 bases line up with TRBD2. This CDR3 spans 15 amino acids. After removal of 0 bases from V and 2 bases from J, the junction contained 0 bases not matched to a gene. Looked up from germline, CDR1 is LGHDT and CDR2 is YNNKEL (reference sequence). CDR3 bases: TGTGCCAGCAGCCAAGATAGCGGGAGGGCCTACGAGCAGTACTTC. Its protein is CASSQDSGRAYEQYF.

The chain combines TRBV3-1 (or the pseudogene TRBV3-2) with TRBJ2-5; 13 bases line up with TRBD2. With V trimmed by 6 bases and J by 5 bases, 15 bases remained unmatched. The germline V gene has CDR1 LGHDT and CDR2 YNNKEL (reference sequence). The CDR3 loop spans 18 amino acids. The CDR3 spells CASRLTLAGGPGVETQYF. The CDR3, as DNA: TGTGCCAGCAGGCTTACACTAGCGGGAGGGCCGGGCGTTGAGACCCAGTACTTC.

The J gene is TRBJ2-1, the V gene TRBV18, with D possibly TRBD1 on 5 matching bases. In germline, CDR1 is KGHSH, CDR2 LQKENI. CDR3 size: 14 residues. V gave up 5 bases and J gave up 9 bases, with 17 bases separating them. CDR3 sequence reads: CASSIDSLGSEQFF. Written as DNA, the CDR3 is TGTGCCAGCTCAATAGACAGTCTTGGTAGTGAGCAGTTCTTC.

This sequence joins TRBV5-6 and TRBJ2-1; no clear D gene. Trimming removed 0 bases from V and 0 bases from J, with 7 bases in between. Looked up from germline, CDR1 is SGHDT and CDR2 is YYEEEE. The CDR3 is made up of 15 amino acids. The CDR3, as DNA: TGTGCCAGCAGCTTGGTGTCTACCTCCTACAATGAGCAGTTCTTC. Translation gives CASSLVSTSYNEQFF.

This clone has a single count. The chain is built from TRBV20-1 and TRBJ2-2, with D possibly matching TRBD2 (5 bases). This CDR3 has 15 amino acids. Trimming took off 3 bases at V and 8 bases at J, with 19 bases between the two ends. The germline CDR1 and CDR2 sequences are DFQATT and SNEGSKA (reference sequence). This CDR3 is CSASPRERSWGELFF. CDR3 sequence (DNA): TGCAGTGCTAGTCCCCGTGAGCGGTCCTGGGGGGAGCTGTTTTTT.

The chain is built from TRBV28 and TRBJ1-4; TRBD1 aligns across 9 bases. This CDR3 contains 15 residues. Trimming removed 2 bases from V and 6 bases from J; junction bases left unmatched: 4. Looked up from germline, CDR1 is MDHEN and CDR2 is SYDVKM. The CDR3: CASSLGGQGDEKLFF. The DNA for the CDR3 is TGTGCCAGCAGTTTAGGGGGACAGGGCGATGAAAAACTGTTTTTT.

V gene TRBV9 combines with J gene TRBJ2-7; no clear D gene. The V end was cut by 0 bases, the J end by 2 bases, with 9 bases between. Germline V gene sequence: CDR1 SGDLS, CDR2 YYNGEE. The CDR3 has 14 amino acids. CDR3 amino acids: CASSVDVETYEQYF. The CDR3, as DNA: TGTGCCAGCAGCGTAGACGTGGAGACCTACGAGCAGTACTTC.

J is TRBJ2-1 and V is TRBV6-4; TRBD2 might be the D (5 bases). V lost 3 bases to trimming and J lost 7 bases, with 19 bases between them. Germline values: CDR1 MRHNA, CDR2 SNTAGT. CDR3 length: 16 amino acids. This CDR3 is CASSEESMGGLNEQFF. The CDR3, as DNA: TGTGCCAGCAGTGAAGAATCTATGGGCGGGCTAAATGAGCAGTTCTTC.

This clone showed up just a few times. V gene TRBV4-3 combines with J gene TRBJ2-1; 8 bases fit TRBD2. V lost 4 bases to trimming and J lost 4 bases; unmatched junction nucleotides: 6. The CDR3 contains 15 residues. Per germline, CDR1 LGHNA and CDR2 YSLEER. This chain's CDR3 is CASSLTSGKYNEQFF. The CDR3 nucleotides read TGCGCCAGCAGCCTAACTAGCGGCAAATACAATGAGCAGTTCTTC.

The chain employs TRBV20-1 and TRBJ2-5; a weak D match, TRBD2 (6 bases). Trimming stripped 3 bases from V and 4 bases from J, with 18 bases between. Germline CDR1 is DFQATT and CDR2 is SNEGSKA (reference sequence). This CDR3 is 15 amino acids long. CDR3 sequence: CSASWAAGRGETQYF. The CDR3 DNA is TGCAGTGCTAGTTGGGCGGCCGGGCGGGGAGAGACCCAGTACTTC.